This entry describes one T cell receptor beta chain. Its antigen target is currently unknown. Base qualities were left out, and no much larger clone turns up one base away. This sample was taken from a study of blood T cell repertoires in COVID-19 (TCRdb year 2020). As for the study more broadly: Collaborator samples came from the United States, Italy and Spain and covered acute and convalescent phases of COVID-19. The prospective study material was composed of cDNA or gDNA derived from T cells, B-cell-depleted T cells, or PBMCs. Subjects who had been exposed to COVID-19, were actively infected with it, or had recovered from it provided the deeply sampled blood TCRbeta repertoires that made up the dataset. The repertoires were made available in a free public database intended to serve as a resource for research on the immune response to SARS-CoV-2. The samples were drawn from two sources: the first 160 participants of the ongoing ImmuneRACE study, and approximately 1,300 subjects contributed by 6 global collaborators. The sample metadata nearly always contained a de-identified subject ID, COVID-19 status, age in years and sex. Where available, HLA class I and class II types were obtained from metadata supplied by the sample provider rather than from assay-based typing.

Whole blood was collected in K2EDTA tubes by collaborating institutions according to the institutions' own protocols. Collaborator samples were shipped for TCRbeta analysis as frozen whole blood, isolated PBMCs, or DNA extracted from either sample type. Broad study findings and their caveats: The quantity of clinical and demographic metadata differed by source and by participant and was supplied without curation.

TCRbeta CDR3 regions were amplified from genomic DNA by means of the immunoSEQ Assay, a bias-controlled multiplex PCR. Per the original workflow: The number of nucleated cells in each sample was estimated by amplification of reference gene primers within the assay. Sequence reads were collapsed and filtered to measure the absolute abundance of every unique TCRbeta CDR3 rearrangement. For each sample, productive Simpson clonality was calculated as the square root of Simpson's diversity index across productive rearrangements. The clones in this table, taken by TCRdb from immuneACCESS, are in-frame only. Not every clone is retained; where verified, under half of the shortfall comes from an unresolved V gene, and the cause of the rest is unknown. The V and J calls and clone size were taken over from that table, and D and trimming were inferred from the DNA. The sample yields about 150,000 clones; 75% to 90% were counted once. The ten largest clones take up about 16% of the sample.

CDR1 and CDR2 were assigned from the germline V gene as SGDLS and YYNGEE. The germline V and J ends show losses of 0 bases and 7 bases respectively, and no gene match explains 9 bases of the junction. CDR3 length: 16 amino acids, cysteine to phenylalanine. CDR3 DNA only is kept here, 48 bases in frame from base 1. The sample was peripheral blood. The rearranged chain carries TRBV9 and TRBJ1-5, and 8 junction bases match TRBD1. The source is a middle-aged woman with acute or convalescent COVID-19. The encoded CDR3 is CASSVGTGSLGQPQHF. The DNA is TGTGCCAGCAGCGTAGGGACAGGGTCCCTTGGGCAGCCCCAGCATTTT.